The TCR beta chain under discussion was sequenced for a study of T cell changes during pregnancy in multiple sclerosis. The table came from immunoSEQ multiplex PCR; TCRdb's copy has only in-frame clones and leaves some out. The sample lists approximately 61,000 clones, 88% occurring once. Trimming cost V 7 bases and J 0 bases, with 13 bases left between them. Per the germline V gene, CDR1 is MNHEY and CDR2 is SMNVEV (reference sequence). The CDR3 spans 15 residues. The TCR comes from a female donor with multiple sclerosis, enrolled in a pregnancy study. The gene calls are TRBV27 and TRBJ2-1, with D possibly being TRBD1 (5 bases). This specimen was peripheral blood, taken in the first trimester of pregnancy. DNA of the CDR3: TGTGCCAGCAAATCAACCGACAGCTCCTACAATGAGCAGTTCTTC. As protein: CASKSTDSSYNEQFF.